This T cell receptor (beta chain) stems from a study of T cell repertoires in cytomegalovirus infection. Study context: CMV infection together with matching HLA type was indicated by public TCR beta signatures.

The CDR3 is made up of 19 amino acids. V lost 0 bases, J lost 0 bases, and 15 bases lay in between. Germline V CDR1 and CDR2: LNHNV, YYDKDF (reference sequence). This clonotype was detected ten times or more. Antigen specificity is unknown. TCRdb re-called the reads with MiXCR, one entry per CDR3 protein. The profile shows 100,000 to 150,000 distinct CDR3 sequences, more than 25% of them singletons. The sequencing used CD8+ T cells from cultured PBMCs, collected from culture after CMV antigen stimulation. The receptor was derived from a human donor in good health (CMV status not recorded). Some clones in this sample may be carry-over from other donors' samples. The chain employs TRBV15 and TRBJ2-6; D might be TRBD2 (6 bases). The CDR3 DNA is TGTGCCACCAGCAGAGATCAGGACGGAGGGACCTCTGGGGCCAACGTCCTGACTTTC. This encodes CATSRDQDGGTSGANVLTF.